This T cell receptor beta chain was identified in a study of OX40 agonist ivuxolimab in advanced cancers. Study results and limitations: Both CD4+ and CD8+ T cell populations in blood had undergone clonal expansion by week 6 at 0.1 to 3.0 mg/kg.

As to this clone: What it recognizes is unknown.

The V gene's germline CDR1 is KGHSH and CDR2 LQKENI. The CDR3 contains 16 residues. Unmatched junction bases numbered 3, after V lost 6 bases and J lost 0 bases. Libraries were prepared by immunoSEQ multiplex PCR; TCRdb keeps only in-frame clonotypes and omits some of them. The sample has about 50,000 clones, about 80% seen once. Sequences were derived from CD4+ or CD8+ T cells sorted from blood, sampled in a trial of the OX40 agonist ivuxolimab. J is TRBJ1-6 and V is TRBV18, with TRBD1 matching over 9 bases. The clonotype comes from an adult with an advanced solid tumor such as melanoma, head and neck, liver or kidney cancer. The CDR3 region has the DNA TGTGCCAGCTCCCGGGACAGGGCCTCCTATAATTCACCCCTCCACTTT. Translating gives CASSRDRASYNSPLHF.